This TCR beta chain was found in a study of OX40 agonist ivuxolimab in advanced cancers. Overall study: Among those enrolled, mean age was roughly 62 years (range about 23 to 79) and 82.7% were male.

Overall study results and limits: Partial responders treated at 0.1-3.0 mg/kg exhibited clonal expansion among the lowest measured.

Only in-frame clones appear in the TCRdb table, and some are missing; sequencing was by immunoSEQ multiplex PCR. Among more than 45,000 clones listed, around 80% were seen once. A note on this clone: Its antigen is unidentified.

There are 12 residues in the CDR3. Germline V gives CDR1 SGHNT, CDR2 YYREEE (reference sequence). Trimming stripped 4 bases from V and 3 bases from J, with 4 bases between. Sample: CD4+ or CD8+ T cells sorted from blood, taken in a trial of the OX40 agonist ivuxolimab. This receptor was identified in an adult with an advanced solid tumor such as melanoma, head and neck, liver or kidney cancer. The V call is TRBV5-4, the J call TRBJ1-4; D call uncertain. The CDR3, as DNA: TGTGCCAGCAGCGAACCTAATGAAAAACTGTTTTTT. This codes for CASSEPNEKLFF.